This TCR beta chain is drawn from a study of cytomegalovirus exposure and HLA in healthy donors. V was shortened by 1 base and J by 3 bases, with 7 bases between the two germline ends. Germline CDR1 SGHRS, CDR2 YFSETQ. The CDR3 spans 13 residues. The donors were part of the validation cohort, which consisted of roughly 110 subjects and was separate from the first cohort of roughly 620 subjects. The repertoire was sequenced with immunoSEQ multiplex PCR; TCRdb's copy has only in-frame clones and lacks some. The table has 150,000 to 250,000 clones, 84% seen once. Study-wide results and limits: CMV antigen specificity was confirmed in vitro for a few CMV-associated chains. Most TCR sequences were seen very rarely across donors, but some public TCRs occurred in many. It was reportedly the case that the classifier diagnosed cytomegalovirus status with high specificity and sensitivity.

For this clone: Antigen: not known.

The chain has TRBV5-1 and TRBJ1-1, with D unresolved. Sequencing input: PBMCs. The TCR sequence derives from a woman in her twenties or thirties in good health and CMV-seropositive. The CDR3 sequence: CASSLYSDTEAFF. As DNA, the CDR3 is TGCGCCAGCAGCTTGTACAGTGACACTGAAGCTTTCTTT.